This entry lists 19 T cell receptor beta chains sequenced from one sample in a study of cytomegalovirus exposure and HLA in healthy donors. This PCR relied on a set of 60 Vbeta primers and 13 Jbeta primers. Profiling relied on immunoSEQ multiplex PCR, and the TCRdb table lists in-frame clones only, not all of them. The sample consists of 140,000 to 150,000 clones, roughly 80% of them appearing once. Sequences were obtained from PBMCs. Receptors were obtained from a woman in her 30s in good health and CMV-seronegative.

The chain recombines TRBV18 with TRBJ1-1; D remains unclear. CDR1 is KGHSH, CDR2 LQKENI, per germline. Deletions cut 4 bases from V and 0 bases from J, with 15 bases between. The CDR3 contains 16 residues. Here the CDR3 reads CASSLYSRSMNTEAFF. CDR3 nucleotides: TGTGCCAGCTCACTATACTCCAGGTCTATGAACACTGAAGCTTTCTTT.

J is TRBJ2-3 and V is TRBV11-2; 7 bases fit TRBD2. CDR3 length equals 18 residues. Losses at the gene ends were 0 bases for V and 2 bases for J; bases not matched to a gene: 11. In germline, CDR1 is SGHAT, CDR2 FQNNGV. CDR3 sequence: CASSLDPSGTISTDTQYF. CDR3 coding DNA: TGTGCCAGCAGCTTAGATCCTTCCGGGACTATCTCCACAGATACGCAGTATTTT.

The V gene is TRBV7-9, the J gene TRBJ2-2; D is possibly TRBD2 (5 bases). This CDR3 region has 14 residues. Germline V gene lookup returns CDR1 SEHNR and CDR2 FQNEAQ (reference sequence). Trimming took 4 bases from V and 5 from J, leaving 11 bases between them. The CDR3 DNA is TGTGCCAGCAGCTCCAGCGGAGGTACCGGGGAGCTGTTTTTT. This gives the protein CASSSSGGTGELFF.

CDR3 region: CASSSRPRQGAGNTIYF. The CDR3 DNA reads TGTGCCAGCAGCTCACGTCCCCGACAGGGGGCTGGAAACACCATATATTTT. The chain carries TRBV7-8 and TRBJ1-3; 9 nucleotides match TRBD1. With V trimmed by 4 bases and J by 2 bases, 9 bases remained unmatched. Germline V gene data show CDR1 as SGHVS and CDR2 as FQNEAQ. The CDR3 contains 17 residues.

The genes are TRBV13 and TRBJ2-1; 10 bases fit TRBD2. V lost 2 bases, J lost 0 bases, and 4 bases stayed unmatched. This CDR3 spans 17 amino acids. Germline loops: CDR1 PRHDT, CDR2 FYEKMQ (reference sequence). The CDR3 DNA is TGTGCCAGCAGCTTAACTAGCGGGGAGAGCTCCTACAATGAGCAGTTCTTC. It translates to CASSLTSGESSYNEQFF.

The genes are TRBV4-1 and TRBJ2-7; maybe TRBD2 (6 bases). The CDR3 spans 17 residues. Trimming pared 1 base from V and 1 base from J, leaving 17 bases between. Germline V CDR1 and CDR2: MGHRA, YSYEKL. The CDR3 nucleotides read TGCGCCAGCAGCCAAGTTGCGGGCAGCGGGCCTTCCTACGAGCAGTACTTC. Translation gives CASSQVAGSGPSYEQYF.

V usage is TRBV30 and J usage is TRBJ1-2, with 8 bases identical to TRBD1. Trimming removed 5 bases from V and 4 bases from J; junction bases left unmatched: 6. The CDR3 spans 13 residues. Germline V gene data show CDR1 as GTSNPN and CDR2 as SVGIG (reference sequence). The chain's CDR3 is CAWGDRYSYGYTF. As DNA, the CDR3 is TGTGCCTGGGGGGACAGGTACAGCTATGGCTACACCTTC.

The chain links TRBV19 to TRBJ1-1; perhaps TRBD1 as D (5 bases). The CDR3 runs to 18 residues. Per the germline V gene, CDR1 is LNHDA and CDR2 is SQIVND (reference sequence). The germline V and J ends were trimmed by 7 bases and 2 bases, with 26 bases remaining between them. In DNA form, the CDR3 reads TGTGCCAGTAACATGATCGGGGGAGCAGGTCGTTTTAACACTGAAGCTTTCTTT. Its translation: CASNMIGGAGRFNTEAFF.

The J gene is TRBJ2-3, the V gene TRBV5-4, with 15 bases aligning to TRBD2. The trim removed 4 bases at V and 0 bases at J, leaving 6 bases unmatched. The CDR3 length is 18 residues. Germline-derived CDR1 and CDR2 are SGHNT and YYREEE (reference sequence). CDR3 residues: CASSTGTSGGPSTDTQYF. CDR3 nucleotide sequence: TGTGCCAGCAGCACCGGGACTAGCGGGGGGCCTAGCACAGATACGCAGTATTTT. The variable domain in full, completed from reference TRBV5-4 and TRBJ2-3, reads ETGVTQSPTHLIKTRGQQVTLRCSSQSGHNTVSWYQQALGQGPQFIFQYYREEENGRGNFPPRFSGLQFPNYSSELNVNALELDDSALYLCASSTGTSGGPSTDTQYFGPGTRLTVL.

This clone has just a few counts. The V call is TRBV5-1, the J call TRBJ2-1; D possibly corresponds to TRBD2 (5 bases). Germline V CDR1 and CDR2: SGHRS, YFSETQ. Between the trimmed V and J ends, which lost 7 bases and 7 bases, there was a span of 18 bases. This CDR3 comprises 14 residues. This chain's CDR3 is CASGLGGGSNEQFF. CDR3 nucleotide sequence: TGCGCCAGCGGGTTGGGTGGAGGTTCAAATGAGCAGTTCTTC.

The rearrangement uses TRBV7-8 and TRBJ2-1; 8 bases agree with TRBD1. Germline V gives CDR1 SGHVS, CDR2 FQNEAQ. Unmatched junction bases numbered 4, after V lost 1 base and J lost 8 bases. This CDR3 has 14 residues. The CDR3 nucleotides read TGTGCCAGCAGCTTAGGGACAGGGCTTGATGAGCAGTTCTTC. This encodes CASSLGTGLDEQFF.

This clone has only a few counts. This rearrangement joins TRBV4-1 to TRBJ2-2; 7 nucleotides align to TRBD2. The V gene end was trimmed by 4 bases and the J gene end by 5 bases; junction bases not matched to a gene: 7. CDR3 length equals 15 residues. Germline V CDR1 and CDR2: MGHRA, YSYEKL. Here the CDR3 reads CASSLGGGRTGELFF. DNA for the CDR3: TGCGCCAGCAGCCTGGGGGGAGGGAGAACCGGGGAGCTGTTTTTT.

The chain is built from TRBV5-4 and TRBJ2-7, with 8 nucleotides matching TRBD2. J gave up 3 bases and V 0 bases, and 5 bases lay outside the gene matches. The length of the CDR3 is 15 residues. Germline CDR1 is SGHNT and CDR2 is YYREEE (reference sequence). In nucleotides, the CDR3 is TGTGCCAGCAGCTTGGATCTAGCGGGTATCTACGAGCAGTACTTC. It specifies CASSLDLAGIYEQYF.

This clone was seen only a few times. The chain is built from TRBV6-1 and TRBJ2-1, with 7 bases identical to TRBD1. V was pared by 1 base and J by 4 bases, with 4 bases of the junction left unmatched. The CDR3 is made up of 15 amino acids. Germline-derived CDR1 and CDR2 are MNHNS and SASEGT. Here the CDR3 DNA reads TGTGCCAGCAGTGAAGAGTGGACAGGTTACAATGAGCAGTTCTTC. Translation gives CASSEEWTGYNEQFF.

V usage is TRBV2 and J usage is TRBJ1-1; D gene unclear. Germline CDR1 is SNHLY and CDR2 is FYNNEI. Trimming left V 4 bases short and J 8 bases short, with 8 bases between. The CDR3 consists of 11 residues. This CDR3 reads CASSGLSEAFF. The CDR3 nucleotides are TGTGCCAGCAGTGGGTTAAGCGAAGCTTTCTTT.

DNA of the CDR3: TGTGCCTGGAGTGTACAGGGGAACACTGAAGCTTTCTTT. Its translation: CAWSVQGNTEAFF. The chain carries TRBV30 and TRBJ1-1; perhaps TRBD1 as D (6 bases). Between the trimmed V and J ends, which lost 0 bases and 1 base, there was a span of 6 bases. The germline CDR1 and CDR2 sequences are GTSNPN and SVGIG (reference sequence). There are 13 residues in the CDR3.

This clone was counted a single time. The CDR3 coding sequence is TGTGCCAGCAGCGCTTTGGGAGGGGAGGATCAGCCCCAGCATTTT. It codes for CASSALGGEDQPQHF. The V and J genes are TRBV7-9 and TRBJ1-5, with D perhaps TRBD1 (5 bases). Trimming took off 5 bases at V and 5 bases at J, with 16 bases between the two ends. In germline, CDR1 is SEHNR, CDR2 FQNEAQ (reference sequence). The CDR3 is made up of 15 amino acids.

The chain links TRBV4-3 to TRBJ1-1, with D perhaps TRBD1 (6 bases). The germline V gene has CDR1 LGHNA and CDR2 YSLEER. Trimming took off 2 bases at V and 6 bases at J, with 16 bases between the two ends. This CDR3 is built from 15 residues. Here the CDR3 DNA reads TGCGCCAGCAGCCAAATTACAGGGAGCGGCGCTGAAGCTTTCTTT. Residues: CASSQITGSGAEAFF.

The V and J genes are TRBV7-2 and TRBJ1-6; 10 bases agree with TRBD1. The CDR3 has 14 amino acids. Germline CDR1 is SGHTA and CDR2 is FQGNSA. V dropped 6 bases and J dropped 9; count of bases not matched to a gene: 5. The CDR3: CASSSGTGVSPLHF. For the CDR3, the DNA is TGTGCCAGCAGTTCCGGGACAGGGGTTTCACCCCTCCACTTT.